The T cell receptor (beta chain) described here comes from a study of technical replicates of blood from a few donors. From germline, CDR1 is LGHNA and CDR2 YNFKEQ. V was pared by 3 bases and J by 4 bases, with 3 bases of the junction left unmatched. This CDR3 is built from 14 residues. This table comes from immunoSEQ multiplex PCR, and its TCRdb copy is limited to in-frame clones, with some not included. Of some 96,000 clones in the sample, more than 90% are singletons; the top ten hold roughly 0.22%. Source material: T cells isolated from PBMCs. The chain carries TRBV4-2 and TRBJ2-7; 10 positions agree with TRBD2. The TCR sequence derives from a human donor in good health. The chain's CDR3 is CASSQNSGRYEQYF. DNA for the CDR3: TGTGCCAGCAGCCAGAATAGCGGGAGGTACGAGCAGTACTTC.